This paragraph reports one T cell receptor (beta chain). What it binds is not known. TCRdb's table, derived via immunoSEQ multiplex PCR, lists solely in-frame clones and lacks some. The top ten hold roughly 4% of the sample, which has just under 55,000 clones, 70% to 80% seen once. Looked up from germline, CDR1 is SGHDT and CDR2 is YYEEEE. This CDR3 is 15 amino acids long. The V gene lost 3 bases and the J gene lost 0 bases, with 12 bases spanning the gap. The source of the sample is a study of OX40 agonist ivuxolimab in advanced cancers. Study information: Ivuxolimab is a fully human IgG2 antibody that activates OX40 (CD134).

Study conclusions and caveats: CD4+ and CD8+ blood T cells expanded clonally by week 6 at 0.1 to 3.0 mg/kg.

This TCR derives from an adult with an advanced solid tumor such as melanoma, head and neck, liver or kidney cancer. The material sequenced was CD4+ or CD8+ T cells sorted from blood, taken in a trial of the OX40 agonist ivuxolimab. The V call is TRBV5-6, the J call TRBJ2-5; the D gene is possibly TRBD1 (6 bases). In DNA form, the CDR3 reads TGTGCCAGCAGCTCACGGACAGTGTACCAAGAGACCCAGTACTTC. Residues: CASSSRTVYQETQYF.